The T cell receptor (beta chain) described here comes from a study of human T cells and chemical hapten exposure. The table lists this clonotype with a few counts. One entry per CDR3 protein, called by TCRdb with MiXCR from the RACE reads. The table includes 62,000 or so distinct CDR3 sequences, 11% detected once. V lost 3 bases and J 5 bases, leaving 10 bases between the germline ends. CDR3 length: 12 residues. Germline V gene data show CDR1 as SQVTM and CDR2 as ANQGSEA. Regarding time point: pre-sensitization, week 0. As to treatment: therapeutic diphenylcyclopropenone sensitization with weekly scalp DPC.

This TCR was sampled from a woman aged 45-65 years with alopecia areata. Some clones in this sample may be carry-over from other donors' samples. The material sequenced was whole blood, taken in connection with sensitization to the hapten diphenylcyclopropenone (DPC). This chain links TRBV29-1 with TRBJ1-2; D may be TRBD1 (5 bases). The CDR3: CSVDRVLYGYTF. The CDR3 DNA follows: TGCAGCGTTGACAGGGTTCTTTATGGCTACACCTTC.